The present T cell receptor beta chain was sequenced within a study of blood T cell repertoires in COVID-19. Study processing details: Nucleated cell counts were estimated from reference gene primer amplification. Here immunoSEQ multiplex PCR was the method, and the copy in TCRdb shows in-frame clones only, minus some. The V and J calls and clone size were taken over from that table, and D and trimming were inferred from the DNA. The repertoire holds 250,000 to 350,000 clones, roughly 88% seen once, with roughly 4% in the top ten. Germline CDR1 reads SGDLS; CDR2 reads YYNGEE. V lost 1 base, J lost 5 bases, and 13 bases lay in between. The length of the CDR3 is 15 residues.

This receptor was identified in a woman in her 50s with active or convalescent COVID-19. The sequenced sample consisted of peripheral blood. The rearrangement uses TRBV9 and TRBJ1-5; D is perhaps TRBD1 (6 bases). CDR3 sequence (DNA): TGTGCCAGCAGCGTACCCAGGGGTGGTCATCAGCCCCAGCATTTT. Residues: CASSVPRGGHQPQHF.